The clone carrying this TCR beta chain was observed a few times. These data are taken from a study of patients and donors after allogeneic stem cell transplantation. Per the germline V gene, CDR1 is SGHTA and CDR2 is FQGNSA. CDR3 length: 16 amino acids. V gave up 1 base and J gave up 3 bases; unmatched junction bases: 9. In TCRdb, the RT-PCR reads were re-called with MiXCR into one record per CDR3 protein. The table has roughly 230,000 distinct CDR3 sequences, 13% to 15% seen once; the top ten hold approximately 10%. Material for sequencing was blood, either unsorted or a sorted T cell fraction (not recorded which). The TCR was taken from a human donor who was either an allogeneic HSCT recipient or a stem cell or donor lymphocyte infusion donor (not recorded which). It is not recorded whose cells these are; they may come from a transplant donor. The V and J genes are TRBV7-2 and TRBJ2-7, with 7 bases aligning to TRBD1. This CDR3 reads CASSLDTGAHLYEQYF. Here the CDR3 DNA reads TGTGCCAGCAGCTTAGATACAGGGGCGCATCTCTACGAGCAGTACTTC. Together with reference TRBV7-2 and TRBJ2-7, the CDR3 gives the full variable domain: GAGVSQSPSNKVTEKGKDVELRCDPISGHTALYWYRQSLGQGLEFLIYFQGNSAPDKSGLPSDRFSAERTGGSVSTLTIQRTQQEDSAVYLCASSLDTGAHLYEQYFGPGTRLTVT.